A few counts support the clone carrying this T cell receptor beta chain. Its target is unknown. Germline V gene lookup returns CDR1 SGHRS and CDR2 YFSETQ. This CDR3 comprises 15 residues. Trimming removed 0 bases from V and 10 bases from J; junction bases left unmatched: 7. Populations isolated by sorting all had purity greater than 95%. The data stem from a study of beta chain features in type 1 diabetes. Study results and limitations: Healthy donors had naive, central memory and Treg TCRB repertoires that appeared less similar than those seen among patients. A cDNA-based sequencing approach could over-represent cells with high TCR expression. There was a moderate but significant shortening of TCRB CDR3s in all four CD4+ subsets of Type 1 diabetes patients.

As every portion of the isolated RNA was reverse transcribed, the sequencing read expressed TCRB transcripts. Naive, central memory and regulatory T cell samples averaged about 3.57 million immunoSEQ reads each. The protocol was immunoSEQ multiplex PCR, while the TCRdb copy is restricted to in-frame clones and leaves out a portion. Among fewer than 300,000 clones, approximately 20% were seen once, and the ten largest hold around 0.028%. V gene TRBV5-1 combines with J gene TRBJ2-1; the match to TRBD2 covers 10 bases. Sequencing input: naive CD4+ T cells from blood. The TCR comes from a woman aged 40 to 49 with type 1 diabetes. Written as DNA, the CDR3 is TGCGCCAGCAGCTTGGTGACTAGCGGGCTAGGGGAGCAGTTCTTC. It codes for CASSLVTSGLGEQFF.